This TCR beta chain stems from a study of blood T cell repertoires in COVID-19. V gave up 4 bases and J gave up 1 base; unmatched junction bases: 4. CDR1 and CDR2 (germline): SGHNT, YYREEE (reference sequence). The length of the CDR3 is 16 residues. Method: immunoSEQ multiplex PCR; TCRdb's copy keeps in-frame clones and lacks some. The data hold more than 80,000 clones, with less than 85% observed a single time. The sequence came from an older woman with acute or convalescent COVID-19. This chain joins TRBV5-4 and TRBJ1-4; 10 positions agree with TRBD1. The sequencing input was peripheral blood. CDR3 region: CASSRGTGETNEKLFF. The CDR3, as DNA: TGTGCCAGCAGCAGGGGGACAGGGGAAACTAATGAAAAACTGTTTTTT.